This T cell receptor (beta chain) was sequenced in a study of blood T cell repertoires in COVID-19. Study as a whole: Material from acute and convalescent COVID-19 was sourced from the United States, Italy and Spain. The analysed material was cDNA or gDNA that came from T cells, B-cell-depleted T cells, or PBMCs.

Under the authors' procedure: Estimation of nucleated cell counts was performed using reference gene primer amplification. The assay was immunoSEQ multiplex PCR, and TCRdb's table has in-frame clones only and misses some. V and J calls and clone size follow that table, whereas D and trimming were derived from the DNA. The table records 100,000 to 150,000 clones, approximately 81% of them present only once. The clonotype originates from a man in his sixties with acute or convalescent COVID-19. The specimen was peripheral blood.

The CDR3 region is CSASSGGADNTEAFF. As DNA, the CDR3 is TGCAGTGCTAGTAGTGGGGGCGCAGATAACACTGAAGCTTTCTTT. J is TRBJ1-1 and V is TRBV20-1, with D maybe TRBD1 (6 bases). V gave up 3 bases and J gave up 2 bases, with 16 bases separating them. In germline, CDR1 is DFQATT, CDR2 SNEGSKA (reference sequence). This CDR3 has 15 amino acids.